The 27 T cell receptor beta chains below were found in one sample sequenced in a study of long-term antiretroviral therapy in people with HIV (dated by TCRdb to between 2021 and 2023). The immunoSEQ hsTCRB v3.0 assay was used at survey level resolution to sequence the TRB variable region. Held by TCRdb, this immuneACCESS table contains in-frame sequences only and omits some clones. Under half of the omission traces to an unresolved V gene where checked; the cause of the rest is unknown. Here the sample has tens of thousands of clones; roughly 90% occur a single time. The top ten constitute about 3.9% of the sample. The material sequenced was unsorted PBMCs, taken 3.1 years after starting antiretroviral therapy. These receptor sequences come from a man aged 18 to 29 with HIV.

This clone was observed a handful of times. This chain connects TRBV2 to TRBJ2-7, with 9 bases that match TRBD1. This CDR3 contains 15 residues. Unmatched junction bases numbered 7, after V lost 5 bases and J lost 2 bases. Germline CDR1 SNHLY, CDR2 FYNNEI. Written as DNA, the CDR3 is TGTGCCAGCAGTAATAACCGGGACAGGGCCTACGAGCAGTACTTC. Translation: CASSNNRDRAYEQYF.

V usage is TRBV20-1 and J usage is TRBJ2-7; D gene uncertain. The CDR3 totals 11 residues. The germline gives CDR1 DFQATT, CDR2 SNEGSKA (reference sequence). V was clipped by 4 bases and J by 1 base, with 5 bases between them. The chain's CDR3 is CSAKGSYEQYF. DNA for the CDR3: TGCAGTGCTAAAGGGTCCTACGAGCAGTACTTC.

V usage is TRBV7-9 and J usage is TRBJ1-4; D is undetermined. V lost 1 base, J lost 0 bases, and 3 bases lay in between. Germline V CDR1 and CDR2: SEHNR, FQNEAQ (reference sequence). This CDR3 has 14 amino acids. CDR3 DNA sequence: TGTGCCAGCAGCTTAGGCGCAACTAATGAAAAACTGTTTTTT. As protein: CASSLGATNEKLFF. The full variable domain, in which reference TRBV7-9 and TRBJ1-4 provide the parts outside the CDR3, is DTGVSQNPRHKITKRGQNVTFRCDPISEHNRLYWYRQTLGQGPEFLTYFQNEAQLEKSRLLSDRFSAERPKGSFSTLEIQRTEQGDSAMYLCASSLGATNEKLFFGSGTQLSVL.

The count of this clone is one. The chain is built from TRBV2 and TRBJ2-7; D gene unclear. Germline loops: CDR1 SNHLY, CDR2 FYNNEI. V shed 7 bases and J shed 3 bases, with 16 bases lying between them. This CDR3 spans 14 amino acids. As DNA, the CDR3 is TGTGCCAGCACCTTACCTGCCAGCCACTACGAGCAGTACTTC. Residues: CASTLPASHYEQYF.

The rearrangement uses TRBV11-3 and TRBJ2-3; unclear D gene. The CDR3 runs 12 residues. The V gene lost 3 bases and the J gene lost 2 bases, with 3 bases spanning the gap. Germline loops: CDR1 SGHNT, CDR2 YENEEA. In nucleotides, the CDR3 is TGTGCCAGCAGCTTGAACACAGATACGCAGTATTTT. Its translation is CASSLNTDTQYF.

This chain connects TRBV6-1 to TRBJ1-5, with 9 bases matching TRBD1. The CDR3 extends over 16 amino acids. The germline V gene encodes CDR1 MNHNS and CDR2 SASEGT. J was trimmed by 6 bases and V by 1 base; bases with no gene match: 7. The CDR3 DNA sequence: TGTGCCAGCAGTGAAGGGGACAGGGAGGGTCTTCAGCCCCAGCATTTT. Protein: CASSEGDREGLQPQHF.

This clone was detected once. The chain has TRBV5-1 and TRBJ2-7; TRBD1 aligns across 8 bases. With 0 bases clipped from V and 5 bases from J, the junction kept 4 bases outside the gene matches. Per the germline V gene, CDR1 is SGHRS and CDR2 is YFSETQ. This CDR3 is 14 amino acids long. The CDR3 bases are TGCGCCAGCAGCTTGGGTACAGGGGGGAACGAGCAGTACTTC. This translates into CASSLGTGGNEQYF.

In nucleotides, the CDR3 is TGTGCCAGCAGCACTCCAGGGTTTGGCTACACCTTC. Translating gives CASSTPGFGYTF. The chain carries TRBV9 and TRBJ1-2, with D maybe TRBD1 (5 bases). The CDR3 has 12 residues. Germline assignment: CDR1 SGDLS and CDR2 YYNGEE. V shed 4 bases and J shed 7 bases, with 11 bases lying between them.

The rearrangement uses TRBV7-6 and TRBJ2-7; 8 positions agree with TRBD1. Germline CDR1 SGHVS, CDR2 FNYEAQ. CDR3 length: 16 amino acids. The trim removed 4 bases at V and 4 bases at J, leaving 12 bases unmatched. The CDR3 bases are TGTGCCAGCAGCTCTGGGTTGACAGGGGAACTGTACGAGCAGTACTTC. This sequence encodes CASSSGLTGELYEQYF.

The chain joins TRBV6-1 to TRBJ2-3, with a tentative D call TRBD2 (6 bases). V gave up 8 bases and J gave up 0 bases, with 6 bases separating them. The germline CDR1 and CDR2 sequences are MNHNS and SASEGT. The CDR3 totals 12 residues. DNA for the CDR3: TGTGCCAGCGGGACTAGCACAGATACGCAGTATTTT. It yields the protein CASGTSTDTQYF.

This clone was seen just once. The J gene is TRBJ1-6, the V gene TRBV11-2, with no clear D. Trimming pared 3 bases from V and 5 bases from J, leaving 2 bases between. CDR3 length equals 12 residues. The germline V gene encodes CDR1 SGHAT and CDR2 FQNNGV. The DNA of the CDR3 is TGTGCCAGCAGCTTCGATAATTCACCCCTCCACTTT. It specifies CASSFDNSPLHF.

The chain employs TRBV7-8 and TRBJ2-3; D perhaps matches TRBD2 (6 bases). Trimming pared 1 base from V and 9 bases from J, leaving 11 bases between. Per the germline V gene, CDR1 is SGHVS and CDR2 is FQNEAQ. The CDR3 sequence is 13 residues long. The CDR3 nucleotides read TGTGCCAGCAGCTTAGGAGGGAGGCCCACGCAGTATTTT. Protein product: CASSLGGRPTQYF. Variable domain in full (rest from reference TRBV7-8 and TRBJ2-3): GAGVSQSPRYKVAKRGQDVALRCDPISGHVSLFWYQQALGQGPEFLTYFQNEAQLDKSGLPSDRFFAERPEGSVSTLKIQRTQQEDSAVYLCASSLGGRPTQYFGPGTRLTVL.

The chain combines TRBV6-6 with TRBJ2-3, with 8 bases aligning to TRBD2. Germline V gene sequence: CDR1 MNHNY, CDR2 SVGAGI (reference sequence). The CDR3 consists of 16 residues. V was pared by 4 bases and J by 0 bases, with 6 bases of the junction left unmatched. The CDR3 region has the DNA TGTGCCAGCAGTTCACTAGCGGAAACTAGCACAGATACGCAGTATTTT. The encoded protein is CASSSLAETSTDTQYF.

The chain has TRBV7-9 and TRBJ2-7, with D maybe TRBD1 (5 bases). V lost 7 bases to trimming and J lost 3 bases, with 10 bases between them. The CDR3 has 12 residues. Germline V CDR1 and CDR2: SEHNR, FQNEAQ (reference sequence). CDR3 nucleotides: TGTGCCAGCACCCCCCAGGGCTACGAGCAGTACTTC. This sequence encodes CASTPQGYEQYF.

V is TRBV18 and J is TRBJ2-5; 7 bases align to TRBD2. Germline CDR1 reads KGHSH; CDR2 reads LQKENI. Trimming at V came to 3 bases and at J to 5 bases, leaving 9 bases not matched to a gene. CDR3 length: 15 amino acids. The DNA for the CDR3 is TGTGCCAGCTCACCTAAGGGAGGGGCCGGGGAGACCCAGTACTTC. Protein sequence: CASSPKGGAGETQYF.

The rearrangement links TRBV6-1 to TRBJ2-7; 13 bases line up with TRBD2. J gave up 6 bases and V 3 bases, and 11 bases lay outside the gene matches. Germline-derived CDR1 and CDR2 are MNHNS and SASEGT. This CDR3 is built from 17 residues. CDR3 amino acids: CASSDPETSGRRSEQYF. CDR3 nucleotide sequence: TGTGCCAGCAGTGATCCCGAGACTAGCGGGAGGAGAAGCGAGCAGTACTTC.

This CDR3 is CASSQFEFAGEETQYF. The CDR3 DNA reads as TGTGCCAGCAGCCAGTTTGAGTTCGCGGGGGAAGAGACCCAGTACTTC. V usage is TRBV4-2 and J usage is TRBJ2-5; 7 bases agree with TRBD2. CDR1 LGHNA and CDR2 YNFKEQ come from the germline V gene. J was trimmed by 3 bases and V by 3 bases; bases with no gene match: 10. CDR3 length: 16 amino acids.

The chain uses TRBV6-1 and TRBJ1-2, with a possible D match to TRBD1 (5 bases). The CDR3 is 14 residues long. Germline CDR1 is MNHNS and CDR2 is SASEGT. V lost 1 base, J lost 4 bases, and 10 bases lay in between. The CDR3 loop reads CASSEGTRGYGYTF. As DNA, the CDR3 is TGTGCCAGCAGTGAAGGGACAAGGGGCTATGGCTACACCTTC.

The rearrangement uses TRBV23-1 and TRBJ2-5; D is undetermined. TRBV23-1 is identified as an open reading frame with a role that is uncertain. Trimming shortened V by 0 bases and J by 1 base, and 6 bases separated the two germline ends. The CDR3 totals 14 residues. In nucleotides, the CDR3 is TGCGCCAGCAGTCAATCGAGGTTCCAAGAGACCCAGTACTTC. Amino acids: CASSQSRFQETQYF.

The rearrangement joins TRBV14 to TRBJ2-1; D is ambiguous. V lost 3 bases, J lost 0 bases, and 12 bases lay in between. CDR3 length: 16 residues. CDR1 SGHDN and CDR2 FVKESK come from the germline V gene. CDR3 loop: CASSQLLGPSYNEQFF. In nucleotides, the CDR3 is TGTGCCAGCAGCCAGTTGCTGGGTCCCTCCTACAATGAGCAGTTCTTC.

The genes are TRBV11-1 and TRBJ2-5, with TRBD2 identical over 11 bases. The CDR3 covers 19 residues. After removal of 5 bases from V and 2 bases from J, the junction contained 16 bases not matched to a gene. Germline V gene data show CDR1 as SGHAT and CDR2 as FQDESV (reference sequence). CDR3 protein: CASSQIPGLAESLQETQYF. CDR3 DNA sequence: TGTGCCAGCAGCCAAATTCCGGGACTAGCGGAGTCACTTCAAGAGACCCAGTACTTC. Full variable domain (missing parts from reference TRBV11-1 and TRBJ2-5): EAEVAQSPRYKITEKSQAVAFWCDPISGHATLYWYRQILGQGPELLVQFQDESVVDDSQLPKDRFSAERLKGVDSTLKIQPAELGDSAMYLCASSQIPGLAESLQETQYFGPGTRLLVL.

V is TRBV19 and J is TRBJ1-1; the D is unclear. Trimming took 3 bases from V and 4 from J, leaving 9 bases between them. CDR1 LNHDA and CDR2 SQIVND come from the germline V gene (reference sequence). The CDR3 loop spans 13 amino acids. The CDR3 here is CASSIDLITEAFF. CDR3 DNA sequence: TGTGCCAGTAGTATCGACCTGATCACTGAAGCTTTCTTT.

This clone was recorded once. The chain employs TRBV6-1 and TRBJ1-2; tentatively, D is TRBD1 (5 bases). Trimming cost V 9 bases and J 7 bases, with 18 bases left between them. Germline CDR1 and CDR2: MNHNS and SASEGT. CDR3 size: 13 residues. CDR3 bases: TGTGCCAGTCAATCCCGGGGGTTGGGTGGCTACACCTTC. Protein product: CASQSRGLGGYTF.

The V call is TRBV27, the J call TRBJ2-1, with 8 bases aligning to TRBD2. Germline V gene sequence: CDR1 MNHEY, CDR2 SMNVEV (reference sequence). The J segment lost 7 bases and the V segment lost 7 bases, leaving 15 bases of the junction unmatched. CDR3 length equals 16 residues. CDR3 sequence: CASTFAGGGGRNEQFF. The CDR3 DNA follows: TGTGCCAGCACTTTCGCGGGGGGCGGGGGTAGGAATGAGCAGTTCTTC.

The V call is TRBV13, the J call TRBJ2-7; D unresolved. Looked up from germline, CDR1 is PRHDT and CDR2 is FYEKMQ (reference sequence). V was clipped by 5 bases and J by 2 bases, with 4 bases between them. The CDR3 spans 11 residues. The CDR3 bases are TGTGCCAGCAGCCTTGCCTACGAGCAGTACTTC. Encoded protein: CASSLAYEQYF.

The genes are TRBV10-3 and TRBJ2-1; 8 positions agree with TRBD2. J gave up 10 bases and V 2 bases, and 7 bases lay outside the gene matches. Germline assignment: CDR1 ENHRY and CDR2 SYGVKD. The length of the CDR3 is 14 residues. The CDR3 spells CAISEGGAGVEQFF. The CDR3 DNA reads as TGTGCCATCAGTGAGGGGGGAGCGGGAGTGGAGCAGTTCTTC.

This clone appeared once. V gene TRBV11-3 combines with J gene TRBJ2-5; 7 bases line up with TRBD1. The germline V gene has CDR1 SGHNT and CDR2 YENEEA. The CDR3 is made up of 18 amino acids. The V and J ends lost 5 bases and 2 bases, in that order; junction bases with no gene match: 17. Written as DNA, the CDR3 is TGTGCCAGCAGCGCAGGGGTGTCCGGGACAGCCGTTCAAGAGACCCAGTACTTC. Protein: CASSAGVSGTAVQETQYF. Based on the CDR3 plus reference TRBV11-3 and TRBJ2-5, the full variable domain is EAGVVQSPRYKIIEKKQPVAFWCNPISGHNTLYWYLQNLGQGPELLIRYENEEAVDDSQLPKDRFSAERLKGVDSTLKIQPAELGDSAVYLCASSAGVSGTAVQETQYFGPGTRLLVL.